Listed below are T cell receptor beta chains from one sample, sequenced in a study of cytomegalovirus exposure and HLA in healthy donors. Clones were sequenced by immunoSEQ multiplex PCR, and TCRdb holds only the in-frame ones, with some missing. The table includes 90,000 to 150,000 clones, 60% to 85% detected once. The sequenced material came from PBMCs. The receptor source for this set is a woman between 40 and 50 years old in good health and CMV-seropositive. Each CDR3 is given with its conserved first and last residue.

j_gene,v_gene,CDR3aa
TRBJ2-3,TRBV5-6,CASSPRSGDTQYF
TRBJ2-7,TRBV5-1,CASSSLLAGGRYEQYF
TRBJ2-6,TRBV5-4,CASSLGGTGANVLTF
TRBJ1-6,TRBV5-6,CASSWGTGRNSPLHF
TRBJ2-2,TRBV18,CASSLQGYMNTGELFF
TRBJ2-1,TRBV4-1,CASSPWTGLNNEQFF
TRBJ1-1,TRBV13,CASSWRGSANTEAFF
TRBJ2-2,TRBV27,CASSLRQGARGELFF
TRBJ2-3,TRBV6-1,CASTGLAVSTDTQYF
TRBJ1-1,TRBV5-1,CASSLFTGENTEAFF
TRBJ2-3,TRBV9,CASSVDSGTDTQYF